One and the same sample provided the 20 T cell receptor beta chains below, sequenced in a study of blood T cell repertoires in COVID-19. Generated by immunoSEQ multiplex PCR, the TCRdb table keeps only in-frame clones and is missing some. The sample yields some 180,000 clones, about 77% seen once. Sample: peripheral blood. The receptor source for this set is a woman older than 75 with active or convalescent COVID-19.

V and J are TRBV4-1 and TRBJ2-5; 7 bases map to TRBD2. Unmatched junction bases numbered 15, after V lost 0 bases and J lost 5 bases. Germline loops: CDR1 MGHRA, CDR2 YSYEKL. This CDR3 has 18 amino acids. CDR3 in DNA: TGCGCCAGCAGCCAAGATTCAGCGGCTGCCCCCGGGGGGGAGACCCAGTACTTC. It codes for CASSQDSAAAPGGETQYF.

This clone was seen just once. The CDR3 spells CASSLAEDLEAFF. The CDR3 nucleotides are TGTGCCAGCAGCTTAGCGGAAGACTTGGAAGCTTTCTTT. This chain connects TRBV7-2 to TRBJ1-1; D is uncertain. Germline V gives CDR1 SGHTA, CDR2 FQGNSA. The CDR3 consists of 13 residues. V was pared by 0 bases and J by 8 bases, with 10 bases between.

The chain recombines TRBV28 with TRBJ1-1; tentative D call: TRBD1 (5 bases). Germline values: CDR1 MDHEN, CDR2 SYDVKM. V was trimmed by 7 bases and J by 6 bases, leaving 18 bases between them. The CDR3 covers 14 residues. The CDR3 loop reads CASNPGGAGPEAFF. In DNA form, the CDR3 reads TGTGCCAGCAACCCCGGTGGGGCTGGCCCTGAAGCTTTCTTT.

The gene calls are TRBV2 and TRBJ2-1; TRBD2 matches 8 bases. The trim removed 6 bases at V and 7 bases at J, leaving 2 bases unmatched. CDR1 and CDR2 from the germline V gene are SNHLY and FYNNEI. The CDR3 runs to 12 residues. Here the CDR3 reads CASSPSGNEQFF. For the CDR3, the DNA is TGTGCCAGCAGCCCTAGCGGGAATGAGCAGTTCTTC.

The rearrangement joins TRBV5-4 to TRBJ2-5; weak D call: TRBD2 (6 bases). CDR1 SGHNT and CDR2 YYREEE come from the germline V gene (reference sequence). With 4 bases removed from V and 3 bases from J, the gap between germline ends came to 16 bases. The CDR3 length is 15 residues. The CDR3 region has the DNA TGTGCCAGCAGCGAGGGTAGCCGGGGGAAAGAGACCCAGTACTTC. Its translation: CASSEGSRGKETQYF.

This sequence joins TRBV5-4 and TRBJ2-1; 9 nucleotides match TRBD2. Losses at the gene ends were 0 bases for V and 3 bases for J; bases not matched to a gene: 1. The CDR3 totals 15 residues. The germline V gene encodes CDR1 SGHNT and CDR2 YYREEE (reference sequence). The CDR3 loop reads CASSLGRGGYNEQFF. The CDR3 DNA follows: TGTGCCAGCAGCTTGGGGCGGGGGGGCTACAATGAGCAGTTCTTC.

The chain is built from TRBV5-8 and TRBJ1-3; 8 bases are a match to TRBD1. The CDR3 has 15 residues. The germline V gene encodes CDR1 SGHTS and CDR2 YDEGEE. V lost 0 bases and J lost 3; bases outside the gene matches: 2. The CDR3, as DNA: TGTGCCAGCAGCTTGGGACAGGGGTATGGAAACACCATATATTTT. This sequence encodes CASSLGQGYGNTIYF.

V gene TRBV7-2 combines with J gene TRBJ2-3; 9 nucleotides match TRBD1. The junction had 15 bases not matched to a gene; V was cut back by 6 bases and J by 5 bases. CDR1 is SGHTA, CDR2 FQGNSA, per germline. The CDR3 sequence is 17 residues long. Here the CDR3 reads CASRKRGGGQGIDTQYF. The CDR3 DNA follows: TGTGCCAGCAGAAAGAGGGGGGGTGGACAGGGGATAGATACGCAGTATTTT.

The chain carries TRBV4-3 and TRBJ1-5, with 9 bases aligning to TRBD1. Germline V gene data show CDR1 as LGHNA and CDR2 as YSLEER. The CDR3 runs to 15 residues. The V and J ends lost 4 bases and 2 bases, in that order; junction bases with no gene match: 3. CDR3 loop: CASSPDRGGNQPQHF. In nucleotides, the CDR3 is TGCGCCAGCAGCCCCGACAGGGGGGGCAATCAGCCCCAGCATTTT.

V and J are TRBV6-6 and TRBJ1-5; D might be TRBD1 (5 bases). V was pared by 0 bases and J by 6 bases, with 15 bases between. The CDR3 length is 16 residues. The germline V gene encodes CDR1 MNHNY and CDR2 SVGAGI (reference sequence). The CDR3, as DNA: TGTGCCAGCAGTTACTCTGGAAGACTTCAGGGTCAGCCCCAGCATTTT. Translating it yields CASSYSGRLQGQPQHF.

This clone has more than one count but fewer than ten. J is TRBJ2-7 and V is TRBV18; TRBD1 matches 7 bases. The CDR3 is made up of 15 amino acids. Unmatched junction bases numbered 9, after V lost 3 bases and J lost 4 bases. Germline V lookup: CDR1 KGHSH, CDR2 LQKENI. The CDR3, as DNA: TGTGCCAGCTCACCGCGACAGGGTATTTCATACGAGCAGTACTTC. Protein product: CASSPRQGISYEQYF.

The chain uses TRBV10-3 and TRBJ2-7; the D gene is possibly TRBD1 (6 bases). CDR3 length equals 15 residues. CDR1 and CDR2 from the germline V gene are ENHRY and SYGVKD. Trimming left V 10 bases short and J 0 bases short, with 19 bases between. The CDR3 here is CATLPRGQSSYEQYF. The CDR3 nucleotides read TGTGCCACTCTCCCCAGGGGACAAAGCTCCTACGAGCAGTACTTC.

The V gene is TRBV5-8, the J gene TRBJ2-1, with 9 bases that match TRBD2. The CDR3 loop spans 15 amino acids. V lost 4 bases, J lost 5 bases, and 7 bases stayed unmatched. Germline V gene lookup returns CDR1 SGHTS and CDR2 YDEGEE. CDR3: CASSLGLAQNNEQFF. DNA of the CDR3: TGTGCCAGCAGCCTCGGACTAGCGCAAAACAATGAGCAGTTCTTC.

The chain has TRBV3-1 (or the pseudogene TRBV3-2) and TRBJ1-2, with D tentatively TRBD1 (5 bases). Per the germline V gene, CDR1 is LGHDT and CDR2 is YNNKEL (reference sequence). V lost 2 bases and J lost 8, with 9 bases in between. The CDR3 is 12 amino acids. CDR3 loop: CASSQSGSGYTF. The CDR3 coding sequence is TGTGCCAGCAGCCAATCAGGGTCGGGCTACACCTTC.

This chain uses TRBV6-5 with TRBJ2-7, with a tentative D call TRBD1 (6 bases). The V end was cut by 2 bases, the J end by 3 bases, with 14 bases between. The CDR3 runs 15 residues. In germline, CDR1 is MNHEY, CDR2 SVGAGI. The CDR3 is CASSYRQDFRYEQYF. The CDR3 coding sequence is TGTGCCAGCAGTTACCGACAGGACTTCCGCTACGAGCAGTACTTC.

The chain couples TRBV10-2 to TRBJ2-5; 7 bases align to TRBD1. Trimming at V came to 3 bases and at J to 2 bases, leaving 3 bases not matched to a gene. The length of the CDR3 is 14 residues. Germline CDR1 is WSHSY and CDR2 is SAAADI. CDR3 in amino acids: CASSERTGQETQYF. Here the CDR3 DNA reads TGCGCCAGCAGTGAACGGACAGGACAAGAGACCCAGTACTTC.

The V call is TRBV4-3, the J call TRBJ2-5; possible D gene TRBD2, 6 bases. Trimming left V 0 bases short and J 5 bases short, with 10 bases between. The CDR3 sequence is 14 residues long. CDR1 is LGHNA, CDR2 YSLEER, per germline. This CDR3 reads CASSQEGGVETQYF. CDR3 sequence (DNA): TGCGCCAGCAGCCAAGAGGGGGGAGTGGAGACCCAGTACTTC.

CDR3 sequence (DNA): TGTGCCAGCGGAAGGCAGGGGGGAGCGAACACCATATATTTT. Residues: CASGRQGGANTIYF. The rearrangement uses TRBV5-6 and TRBJ1-3; 7 bases agree with TRBD1. This CDR3 is built from 14 residues. V lost 7 bases to trimming and J lost 7 bases; unmatched junction nucleotides: 11. Germline V gives CDR1 SGHDT, CDR2 YYEEEE.

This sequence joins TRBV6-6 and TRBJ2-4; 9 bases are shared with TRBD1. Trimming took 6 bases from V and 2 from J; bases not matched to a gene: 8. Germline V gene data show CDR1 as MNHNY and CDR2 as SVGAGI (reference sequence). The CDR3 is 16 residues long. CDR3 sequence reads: CASRIGQGYSKNIQYF. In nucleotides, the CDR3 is TGTGCCAGCAGGATAGGACAGGGGTATTCCAAAAACATTCAGTACTTC.

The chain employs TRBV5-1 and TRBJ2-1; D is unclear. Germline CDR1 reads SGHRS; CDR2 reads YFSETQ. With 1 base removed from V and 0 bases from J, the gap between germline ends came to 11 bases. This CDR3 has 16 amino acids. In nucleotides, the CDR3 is TGCGCCAGCAGCTTGACTGGTTCGAGCTCCTACAATGAGCAGTTCTTC. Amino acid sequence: CASSLTGSSSYNEQFF.